The rows below give T cell receptor beta chains drawn from one sample of a study of CD8+ T cells in alopecia areata. TCRdb's copy holds only in-frame clones and misses some; the assay was immunoSEQ multiplex PCR. This sample yields about 140,000 clones, of which approximately 90% are seen a single time; about 13% belongs to the top ten. The material sequenced was CD8+ T cells sorted from blood, taken at week 4, from a patient treated with tofacitinib. These receptors originate from a human donor with alopecia areata. Each CDR3 is given with its conserved first and last residue. Each record gives: J gene, V gene, CDR3 length, D gene, clone size, CDR3 protein, CDR3 DNA. D genes are given only for firm matches. Rows give clone size only sometimes, using once, few, many, or a class for an expanded clone.

TRBJ2-5 | TRBV6-1 | 14 | TRBD2 | . | CALGSGGAPETQYF | TGTGCCCTGGGCAGCGGGGGGGCCCCCGAGACCCAGTACTTC
TRBJ2-7 | TRBV29-1 | 14 | . | . | CSVNGQGQSYEQYF | TGCAGCGTCAACGGGCAGGGACAATCCTACGAGCAGTACTTC
TRBJ2-4 | TRBV9 | 15 | . | . | CASSVSGPGIDIQYF | TGTGCCAGCAGCGTAAGTGGCCCGGGGATAGACATTCAGTACTTC
TRBJ2-5 | TRBV27 | 15 | . | . | CASSGRRLGGETQYF | TGTGCCAGCAGTGGTAGGAGGTTGGGGGGAGAGACCCAGTACTTC
TRBJ2-7 | TRBV15 | 15 | TRBD2 | . | CATSREPSGGYEQYF | TGTGCCACCAGCAGAGAACCTAGCGGGGGCTACGAGCAGTACTTC
TRBJ1-1 | TRBV11-1 | 12 | . | once | CASSPGRPEAFF | TGTGCCAGCAGCCCGGGGCGACCTGAAGCTTTCTTT
TRBJ1-1 | TRBV7-9 | 12 | . | . | CASSFSGTEAFF | TGTGCCAGCAGCTTTTCGGGCACTGAAGCTTTCTTT
TRBJ2-6 | TRBV29-1 | 12 | . | . | CSVEVEANVLTF | TGCAGCGTTGAAGTCGAGGCCAACGTCCTGACTTTC
TRBJ2-3 | TRBV7-9 | 17 | . | . | CASSPPSRGYHTDTQYF | TGTGCCAGCAGCCCCCCCTCGAGGGGATATCACACAGATACGCAGTATTTT
TRBJ2-7 | TRBV5-1 | 14 | . | . | CASSLRTETYEQYF | TGCGCCAGCAGCTTGAGGACGGAGACCTACGAGCAGTACTTC
TRBJ1-1 | TRBV29-1 | 10 | . | once | CSVEVTEAFF | TGCAGCGTTGAGGTCACTGAAGCTTTCTTT
TRBJ2-1 | TRBV30 | 13 | . | once | CAWSLNPDNEQFF | TGTGCCTGGAGCCTCAACCCGGACAATGAGCAGTTCTTC
TRBJ2-6 | TRBV7-6 | 15 | TRBD1 | few | CASSLPSGTADVLTF | TGTGCCAGCAGCTTACCTAGTGGGACAGCAGACGTCCTGACTTTC
TRBJ2-6 | TRBV7-9 | 15 | . | . | CASSLTLGGANVLTF | TGTGCCAGCAGCTTAACCCTGGGTGGGGCCAACGTCCTGACTTTC
TRBJ1-1 | TRBV5-4 | 16 | TRBD1 | . | CASSSSTGGLNTEAFF | TGTGCCAGCAGCAGCAGTACAGGGGGCCTGAACACTGAAGCTTTCTTT
TRBJ2-2 | TRBV11-3 | 12 | . | . | CASSPITGELFF | TGTGCCAGCAGCCCCATCACCGGGGAGCTGTTTTTT
TRBJ2-5 | TRBV29-1 | 16 | . | . | CSVEVADGGSQETQYF | TGCAGCGTTGAGGTAGCAGACGGTGGAAGCCAAGAGACCCAGTACTTC